This record looks at one T cell receptor (beta chain) sequence and its context. The read halts 3 residues ahead of the CDR3 end, with the missing end drawn from the germline J gene. Some clones are missing from TCRdb's copy, which holds only in-frame ones; the method was immunoSEQ multiplex PCR. There are around 21,000 clones in the sample, with around 16% held by the top ten. The sample originates from a study of T cells in women clearing cervical HPV infection. Study-wide context: Cases' blood sampling followed lesion detection by median around 150 days (90 to 200).

Germline V gene lookup returns CDR1 DFQATT and CDR2 SNEGSKA (reference sequence). The trim removed 1 base at V and 6 bases at J, leaving 5 bases unmatched. There are 16 residues in the CDR3. The clonotype was recovered from a woman aged 18-69 years with a cervical HPV16 infection that either progressed to CIN3+ or cleared (not recorded which). The source material was blood buffy coat. The rearrangement uses TRBV20-1 and TRBJ2-2; 13 bases agree with TRBD2. CDR3 protein: CSARGLAGGGSGELFF. The sequenced CDR3 bases are TGCAGTGCTAGAGGACTAGCGGGGGGAGGATCCGGGGAG.